What follows describes a single T cell receptor beta chain. Its antigen remains undetermined. Base-call qualities are not available, and no considerably larger clone is one nucleotide away. This record comes from a study of shared clonotypes between healthy human individuals (dated by TCRdb to the early 2020s). Background on the whole study: Three men and two women, aged 18 to 49 years, made up the cohort. Per donor, three plates each were used for CD4 naive and CD4 memory, two for CD8 naive, and one for CD8 memory. The study deeply sequenced blood TCR repertoires of five healthy adults to estimate repertoire size and the extent of clonotype sharing between individuals. To increase sequencing depth and limit assay-specific biases, TCR repertoire library preparation and sequencing were carried out by different laboratories using diverse techniques. Leukapheresis yielded between about 0.85 and 10 billion PBMCs per donor.

The study at large found these results: Sharing across several donors was observed for around 5% of naive CD4, under 4% of naive CD8, 2% to 2.5% of memory CD4, and around 0.44% of memory CD8 clonotypes. Even with the large sequencing depth, rarefaction of the sorted-subset datasets indicated that sequencing was incomplete. Sampling was restricted to blood, and TCR repertoires in tissue are likely to differ from TCR repertoires in blood. The genetic and exposure-history diversity represented was limited by the small number of donors. Estimated clonotype richness was generally larger for naive than for memory subsets. Clonotypes shared by all four sorted-subset donors showed higher generation probabilities than non-shared clonotypes. Pairwise subsampling led to the expectation that sequencing depth would affect the degree of clonotype sharing among donors.

TCR CDR3 regions were amplified from genomic DNA by multiplex PCR using the deep immunoSEQ assay. For each cell subset, the extracted genomic DNA was distributed evenly across all wells of several immunoSEQ 96-well plates, and each plate served as one replicate. For sorted subsets, 150 to 200 ng genomic DNA, equal to 30,000 or so T cell genomes, was loaded into each replicate PCR. The purified libraries were quantified using a Qubit 3.0 fluorometer, sized with a Bioanalyzer 2100, and then quantified again using the KAPA Library Quantification kit. Every immunoSEQ 96-well plate was sequenced on a separate single-read 150-cycle Illumina NextSeq 550 flow cell. The paper's processing steps were these. Because only junctional sequences without quality scores were contained in the immunoSEQ output, filtering matching that applied to full-length reads could not be performed. Sequences were annotated with PyIR, a Python wrapper for IgBLAST v1.9, using IMGT germline references to assign V/J genes and CDR3. Reads were filtered out if the reads had weak V/J assignments (E-value above 1e-6), no CDR3, stop codons, out-of-frame junctions, or ambiguous translated residues. V3J clonotypes were defined by identical inferred V gene, J gene, and CDR3 amino acid sequence. Percentage overlap between repertoires was calculated by dividing the number of shared unique clonotypes by the size of the smaller repertoire. RTK rarefaction, the Chao1 estimator, and Recon v2.1 estimates of unobserved clonotypes were used to assess repertoire richness. For all TCRbeta clonotypes obtained by the gDNA method from a few donors, generation probabilities were computed with OLGA. Entries here come from immuneACCESS through TCRdb and include only in-frame sequences with V and J called. Some clones fail to appear in such tables; in the studies checked, an unresolved V gene covers under half of the shortfall, and the cause of the remainder is unknown. The V and J calls and clone size are taken from that table; D and trimming were inferred from the DNA. This sample has around 2,100,000 clones in its table, and about 95% of those were observed once. The ten most abundant clones make up roughly 1.2% of the sample.

Reading from cysteine to phenylalanine, the CDR3 counts 15 amino acids. Just the 45-base CDR3 DNA is kept, in frame starting at base 1. Per the germline V gene (reference sequence), MNHEY is the CDR1 and SMNVEV is the CDR2. Deletion took 2 bases off V and 2 bases off J, with a span of 10 bases between the germline ends. For the CD8 naive samples, CD45RO-negative cells were positively selected for CCR7, yielding a CD45RA+CCR7+ population from which TemRA cells were excluded. The donors were healthy, HIV-negative adults with no recently reported acute infections or vaccinations. Every donor was a Caucasian adult residing in Nashville, Tennessee, USA. After blood collection by leukapheresis, PBMCs were isolated using Ficoll-Histopaque density gradient centrifugation and then cryopreserved in the vapor phase of liquid nitrogen. Purity and quantity of every magnetically sorted T cell population were checked by analytical flow cytometry. Genomic DNA was isolated from each sorted fraction and quantified by UV absorbance on a Nanodrop 2000c.

The receptor's source is a man between 18 and 29 years old in good health. The sample comprised naive CD8+ T cells sorted from blood. In light of the paper, this sample's cell subset or site label describes: CD45RA+CCR7+. The V and J genes are TRBV27 and TRBJ2-1; TRBD1 is a weak D gene call, 5 bases matching. The bases read TGTGCCAGCAGTTTACAGGGCAACCCCTACAATGAGCAGTTCTTC. The encoded protein is CASSLQGNPYNEQFF.